These 21 T cell receptor beta chains originate from one sample sequenced in a study of blood T cell repertoires in COVID-19. Using immunoSEQ multiplex PCR, the repertoire was profiled, and TCRdb retains in-frame clones only, with some absent. The sample records about 230,000 clones, 80% to 90% being singletons. Sequencing was done on a sample of peripheral blood. These receptor sequences come from a man aged 35 to 55 who had recovered from COVID-19.

This clone was detected only once. The rearrangement uses TRBV21-1 and TRBJ2-5; no DNA check was done on the table's D call, TRBD2. TRBV21-1 is classified as a pseudogene. This CDR3 region has 16 residues. For the CDR3, the DNA is TGTGCCAGCAGCCGACTAGCGGGGGGGCGACAAGAGACCCAGTACTTC. Translation: CASSRLAGGRQETQYF.

This chain uses TRBV5-1 with TRBJ1-1; 8 nucleotides match TRBD1. CDR3 length: 14 residues. Germline V gives CDR1 SGHRS, CDR2 YFSETQ. J gave up 1 base and V 6 bases, and 5 bases lay outside the gene matches. The CDR3 region has the DNA TGCGCCAGCATCGATGGGACAGGGAACACTGAAGCTTTCTTT. As protein: CASIDGTGNTEAFF.

The chain carries TRBV10-1 and TRBJ2-1; 7 bases agree with TRBD2. Germline-derived CDR1 and CDR2 are WNHNN and SYGVQD (reference sequence). J gave up 8 bases and V 6 bases, and 4 bases lay outside the gene matches. The CDR3 spans 12 residues. The CDR3 here is CASSHRGDEQFF. The CDR3 DNA reads TGCGCCAGCAGCCACCGGGGGGATGAGCAGTTCTTC.

The sample holds many counts of this clone. This chain links TRBV6-6 with TRBJ1-3; the D is unclear. This CDR3 is built from 12 residues. Trimming removed 5 bases at V and 4 bases at J, with 6 bases between. Germline lookup yields CDR1 MNHNY and CDR2 SVGAGI (reference sequence). The CDR3 protein is CASSKQGNTIYF. In nucleotides, the CDR3 is TGTGCCAGCAGTAAACAGGGAAACACCATATATTTT.

This rearrangement joins TRBV5-1 to TRBJ2-3; 7 nucleotides agree with TRBD1. The CDR3 is 15 amino acids. Germline CDR1 reads SGHRS; CDR2 reads YFSETQ. J gave up 0 bases and V 3 bases, and 4 bases lay outside the gene matches. In nucleotides, the CDR3 is TGCGCCAGCAGCTCGGGACAGACAAGCACAGATACGCAGTATTTT. It translates to CASSSGQTSTDTQYF.

Only a few counts were recorded for this clone. The DNA for the CDR3 is TGTGCCAGCAGACAAGGACAGGGCTGGGGCTACACCTTC. Its translation: CASRQGQGWGYTF. V gene TRBV27 combines with J gene TRBJ1-2; 8 bases are a match to TRBD1. J lost 8 bases, V lost 6 bases, and 8 bases had no gene match. This CDR3 contains 13 residues. CDR1 is MNHEY and CDR2 is SMNVEV in the germline V gene (reference sequence).

The chain is built from TRBV7-9 and TRBJ2-4; TRBD1 aligns across 9 bases. The V and J ends lost 5 bases and 6 bases, in that order; junction bases with no gene match: 17. The germline V gene encodes CDR1 SEHNR and CDR2 FQNEAQ (reference sequence). The CDR3 runs 18 residues. CDR3 region: CASSPWDREYHLLNIQYF. CDR3 DNA: TGTGCCAGCAGCCCCTGGGACAGGGAGTATCACCTCCTAAACATTCAGTACTTC. The entire variable domain, with the rest obtained from reference TRBV7-9 and TRBJ2-4, is as follows: DTGVSQNPRHKITKRGQNVTFRCDPISEHNRLYWYRQTLGQGPEFLTYFQNEAQLEKSRLLSDRFSAERPKGSFSTLEIQRTEQGDSAMYLCASSPWDREYHLLNIQYFGAGTRLSVL.

The table lists this clone with a count of one. This chain connects TRBV4-2 to TRBJ2-5, with a possible D match to TRBD2 (6 bases). Germline V CDR1 and CDR2: LGHNA, YNFKEQ. The CDR3 sequence is 17 residues long. V lost 1 base and J 5 bases, leaving 20 bases between the germline ends. The CDR3 DNA reads TGTGCCAGCAGCCAAGGAGTGGTCCGGGGGACGGGGGAGACCCAGTACTTC. It encodes CASSQGVVRGTGETQYF.

This rearrangement joins TRBV18 to TRBJ1-5, with D uncertain. V was shortened by 0 bases and J by 2 bases, with 5 bases between the two germline ends. Germline values: CDR1 KGHSH, CDR2 LQKENI. This CDR3 contains 14 residues. CDR3: CASSPPGGNQPQHF. As DNA, the CDR3 is TGTGCCAGCTCACCACCCGGGGGCAATCAGCCCCAGCATTTT.

This chain links TRBV7-2 with TRBJ1-2, with 8 nucleotides matching TRBD1. J gave up 4 bases and V 5 bases, and 3 bases lay outside the gene matches. The length of the CDR3 is 13 residues. Germline CDR1 reads SGHTA; CDR2 reads FQGNSA. CDR3 protein: CASSTRGPYGYTF. The CDR3 region has the DNA TGTGCCAGCAGCACCAGGGGGCCCTATGGCTACACCTTC.

On this clone itself: One end of the junction varies from germline; a read error may be responsible. The chain has TRBV10-3 and TRBJ2-1, with TRBD2 matching 8 bases. The germline CDR1 and CDR2 sequences are ENHRY and SYGVKD. This CDR3 is 13 amino acids long. The CDR3 is CAIGDGGVVEQFF. CDR3 nucleotides: TGTGCCATCGGTGACGGGGGGGTGGTTGAGCAGTTCTTC.

The rearrangement joins TRBV9 to TRBJ2-7, with 7 bases lining up with TRBD2. V was pared by 5 bases and J by 3 bases, with 5 bases of the junction left unmatched. This CDR3 comprises 13 residues. The V gene's germline CDR1 is SGDLS and CDR2 YYNGEE. This CDR3 reads CASSAGLDYEQYF. The DNA of the CDR3 is TGTGCCAGCAGTGCCGGACTAGACTACGAGCAGTACTTC.

V is TRBV2 and J is TRBJ1-3; D perhaps matches TRBD1 (6 bases). The CDR3 contains 16 residues. V was trimmed by 9 bases and J by 4 bases, leaving 22 bases between them. The germline gives CDR1 SNHLY, CDR2 FYNNEI. CDR3 residues: CARKEATGNSGNTIYF. The CDR3 DNA follows: TGTGCCAGAAAAGAGGCGACAGGAAACTCCGGAAACACCATATATTTT.

This sequence joins TRBV11-2 and TRBJ2-5; possible D gene TRBD1, 6 bases. Trimming removed 4 bases at V and 5 bases at J, with 11 bases between. This CDR3 comprises 13 residues. CDR1 and CDR2 from the germline V gene are SGHAT and FQNNGV. The CDR3 is CASSSTGSETQYF. The CDR3 nucleotides read TGTGCCAGCAGCTCTACAGGGTCGGAGACCCAGTACTTC.

The chain joins TRBV3-1 (or the pseudogene TRBV3-2) to TRBJ2-1; TRBD2 aligns across 15 bases. This CDR3 comprises 15 residues. Trimming took 1 base from V and 9 from J; bases not matched to a gene: 1. The germline gives CDR1 LGHDT, CDR2 YNNKEL (reference sequence). CDR3 amino acids: CASSQVGLAGGEQFF. The CDR3 DNA sequence: TGTGCCAGCAGCCAAGTGGGACTAGCGGGAGGTGAGCAGTTCTTC.

CDR3 DNA sequence: TGTGCCAGCAGTTCAGGGTACAGCACAGATACGCAGTATTTT. The encoded protein is CASSSGYSTDTQYF. The V call is TRBV27, the J call TRBJ2-3, with D possibly being TRBD1 (5 bases). Germline V gives CDR1 MNHEY, CDR2 SMNVEV (reference sequence). The CDR3 extends over 14 amino acids. V gave up 4 bases and J gave up 0 bases, with 8 bases separating them.

The chain uses TRBV18 and TRBJ2-2, with TRBD2 as a possible D gene (5 bases). The length of the CDR3 is 15 residues. Germline CDR1 KGHSH, CDR2 LQKENI. V was cut by 3 bases and J by 2 bases, with 10 bases left in between. The CDR3 sequence is CASSPPRGNTGELFF. Written as DNA, the CDR3 is TGTGCCAGCTCACCGCCTCGGGGAAACACCGGGGAGCTGTTTTTT.

V usage is TRBV12-5 and J usage is TRBJ1-1, with D perhaps TRBD1 (6 bases). The CDR3 is 14 residues long. V was shortened by 0 bases and J by 10 bases, with 15 bases between the two germline ends. CDR1 is LGHNT and CDR2 is FRNRAP in the germline V gene. The CDR3 here is CASGLVPDRIGAFF. The CDR3 DNA follows: TGTGCTAGTGGTTTGGTACCAGACAGGATCGGAGCTTTCTTT.

This clone occurred a few times. V is TRBV19 and J is TRBJ2-5; no definite D call. The germline V gene encodes CDR1 LNHDA and CDR2 SQIVND (reference sequence). V lost 7 bases to trimming and J lost 0 bases, with 12 bases between them. The CDR3 is 14 amino acids. The chain's CDR3 is CASMPHRDQETQYF. DNA of the CDR3: TGTGCCAGTATGCCCCACAGAGACCAAGAGACCCAGTACTTC.

The count of this clone is one. This chain joins TRBV9 and TRBJ1-3, with a possible D match to TRBD1 (5 bases). The V end lost 4 bases, the J end lost 2 bases, and 13 bases lay between the germline ends. This CDR3 has 15 residues. Germline V gene lookup returns CDR1 SGDLS and CDR2 YYNGEE. Here the CDR3 DNA reads TGTGCCAGCAGCCCAATGACAGAAGCTGGAAACACCATATATTTT. It codes for CASSPMTEAGNTIYF.

The chain couples TRBV5-1 to TRBJ1-4; D gene uncertain. V was clipped by 0 bases and J by 3 bases, with 9 bases between them. Germline CDR1 reads SGHRS; CDR2 reads YFSETQ. The CDR3 is 15 amino acids. The CDR3 DNA is TGCGCCAGCAGCTTGGCTCTTACAGCTAATGAAAAACTGTTTTTT. Its translation: CASSLALTANEKLFF.